This T cell receptor (beta chain) was captured by sequencing in a study of T cell changes during pregnancy in multiple sclerosis (dated 2019 in TCRdb). Looking at the study overall: The study examined how the T cell repertoire changed over the course of pregnancy in women with multiple sclerosis.

Library creation used the immunoSEQ multiplex PCR assay. TCRdb stores this immuneACCESS table with in-frame sequences only. Part of the clones is absent; in the studies checked, under half of the shortfall reflects unresolved V genes, and no reason is known for the rest. The table for this sample lists approximately 97,000 clones; 90% to 95% of them were counted only once. Of the sample, around 1.7% is held by the ten largest clones. In the case of this clone: Its recognized antigen is unknown. No base qualities exist here, and no much larger clone lies one base off it.

The sample was peripheral blood, taken after pregnancy. The receptor was isolated from a female donor in good health, enrolled as a control in a pregnancy study.

The CDR3 here reads CSVGGGGELFF. The sequenced DNA: TGCAGCGTTGGGGGCGGCGGGGAGCTGTTTTTT. This sequence uses TRBV29-1 and TRBJ2-2; perhaps TRBD1 is the D gene, with 5 bases matching. The CDR1 and CDR2 encoded by the germline V gene are SQVTM and ANQGSEA. The CDR3 contains 11 residues, cysteine and phenylalanine counted. Here the CDR3 DNA is all that survives: 33 bases in frame from base 1. V is reduced by 4 bases and J by 7 bases, leaving a spacing of 7 bases between them.